The present T cell receptor (beta chain) was sequenced within a study of cytomegalovirus exposure and HLA in healthy donors. Study-level findings and limits: The productive fraction for most TCR beta V segments was about 87% or about 30% in an earlier analysis. Several of the most significant clusters were apparently associated with common viral pathogens in a later analysis.

As concerns this clone: The antigen is unknown.

It was with 60 Vbeta and 13 Jbeta primers that the PCR ran. Using immunoSEQ multiplex PCR, the repertoire was profiled, and TCRdb retains in-frame clones only, with some absent. The sample records roughly 180,000 clones, almost 85% being singletons. Donors consisted of healthy bone marrow donors. This receptor was identified in a man between 25 and 39 years old in good health and CMV-seronegative. The source material was PBMCs.

CDR3 region: CASSLVGTGFVEQYF. The CDR3 DNA reads as TGTGCCAGCAGCTTAGTGGGGACAGGGTTTGTCGAGCAGTACTTC. The genes are TRBV7-9 and TRBJ2-7; 9 nucleotides line up with TRBD1. The CDR3 contains 15 residues. The ends lost 1 base at V and 6 bases at J; junction bases unmatched: 7. CDR1 is SEHNR and CDR2 is FQNEAQ in the germline V gene (reference sequence).